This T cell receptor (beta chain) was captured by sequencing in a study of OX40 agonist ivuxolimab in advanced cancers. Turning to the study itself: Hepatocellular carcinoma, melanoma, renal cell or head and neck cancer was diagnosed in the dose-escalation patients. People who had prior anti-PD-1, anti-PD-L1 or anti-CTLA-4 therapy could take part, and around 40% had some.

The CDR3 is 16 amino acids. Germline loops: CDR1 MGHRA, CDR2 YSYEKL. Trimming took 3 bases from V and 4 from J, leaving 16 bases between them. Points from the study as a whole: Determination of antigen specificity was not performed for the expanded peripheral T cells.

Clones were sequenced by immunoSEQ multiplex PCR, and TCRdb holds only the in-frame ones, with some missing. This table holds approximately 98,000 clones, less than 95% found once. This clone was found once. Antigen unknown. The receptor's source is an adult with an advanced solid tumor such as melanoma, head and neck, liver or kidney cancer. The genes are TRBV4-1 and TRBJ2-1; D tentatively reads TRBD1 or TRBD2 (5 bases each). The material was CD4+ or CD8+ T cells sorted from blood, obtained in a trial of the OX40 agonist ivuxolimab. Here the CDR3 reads CASSHPRDRMYNEQFF. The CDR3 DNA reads TGCGCCAGCAGCCATCCCCGGGACCGGATGTACAATGAGCAGTTCTTC.